In this sample, the clone carrying this T cell receptor (beta chain) turned up many times. The antigen remains undetermined. These data belong to a study of molecular identifiers for immune sequencing clone quantification. Regarding the study as a whole: Identical TCR molecules can share a barcode, and this sharing could underestimate highly expanded clone sizes.

The CDR3 consists of 17 residues. In germline, CDR1 is SEHNR, CDR2 FQNEAQ (reference sequence). Deletions cut 5 bases from V and 0 bases from J, with 14 bases between. Preparation methods for the bulk TCR libraries were those previously described, with listed TCR primers. A single record per CDR3 protein comes from TCRdb applying MiXCR to the PCR reads. This table holds about 510,000 distinct CDR3 sequences, approximately 25% found once. The authors gated naive CD8 T cells as CD8+CD4-CCR7+CD45RA+ for sorting. The TCR comes from a human donor in good health. Some libraries in this study had Jurkat cell RNA spiked in. V usage is TRBV7-9 and J usage is TRBJ2-6; possibly TRBD1 for D (5 bases). Source material: naive CD8+ T cells from blood, with Jurkat cell RNA spiked in. Noted subset: FACS-sorted CD8+CD4-CCR7+CD45RA+ naive T cells. This CDR3 reads CASSNLDNPSGANVLTF. The CDR3 coding sequence is TGTGCCAGCAGCAACTTGGACAACCCCTCTGGGGCCAACGTCCTGACTTTC.